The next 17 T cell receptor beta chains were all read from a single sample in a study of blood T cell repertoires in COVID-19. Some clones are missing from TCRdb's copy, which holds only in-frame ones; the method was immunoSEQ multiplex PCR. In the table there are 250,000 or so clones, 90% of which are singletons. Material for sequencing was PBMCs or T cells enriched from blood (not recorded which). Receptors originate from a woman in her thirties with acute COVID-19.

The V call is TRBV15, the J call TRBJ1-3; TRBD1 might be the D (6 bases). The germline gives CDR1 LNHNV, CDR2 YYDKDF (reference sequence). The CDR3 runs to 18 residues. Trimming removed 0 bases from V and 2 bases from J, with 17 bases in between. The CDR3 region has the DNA TGTGCCACCAGCAGAGATTATTGGGGGGGACAACCTGGAAACACCATATATTTT. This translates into CATSRDYWGGQPGNTIYF.

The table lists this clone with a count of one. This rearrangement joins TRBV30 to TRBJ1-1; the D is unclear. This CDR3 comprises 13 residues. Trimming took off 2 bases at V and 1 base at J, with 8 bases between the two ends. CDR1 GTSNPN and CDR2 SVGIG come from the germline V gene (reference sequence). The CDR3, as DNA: TGTGCCTGGAGTTACGACAAGAACACTGAAGCTTTCTTT. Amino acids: CAWSYDKNTEAFF.

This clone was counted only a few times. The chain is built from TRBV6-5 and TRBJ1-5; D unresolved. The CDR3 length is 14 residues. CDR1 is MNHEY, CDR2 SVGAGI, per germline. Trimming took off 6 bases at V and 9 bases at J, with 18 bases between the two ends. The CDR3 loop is CASSLDGGQWPQHF. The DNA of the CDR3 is TGTGCCAGCAGCCTCGACGGAGGCCAATGGCCCCAGCATTTT.

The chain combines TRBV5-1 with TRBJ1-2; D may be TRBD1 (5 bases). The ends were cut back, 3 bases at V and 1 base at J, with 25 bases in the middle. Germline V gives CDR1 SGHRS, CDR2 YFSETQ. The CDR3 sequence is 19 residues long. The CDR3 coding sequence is TGCGCCAGCAGCTCCAACCTCGCGAAGACAGCTAAAGTTAACTATGGCTACACCTTC. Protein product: CASSSNLAKTAKVNYGYTF.

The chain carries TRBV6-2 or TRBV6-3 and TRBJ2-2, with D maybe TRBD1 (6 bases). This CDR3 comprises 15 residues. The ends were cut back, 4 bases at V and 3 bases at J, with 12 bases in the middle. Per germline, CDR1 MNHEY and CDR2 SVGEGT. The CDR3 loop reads CASSSTGADTGELFF. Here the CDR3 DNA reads TGTGCCAGCAGTTCGACAGGTGCCGACACCGGGGAGCTGTTTTTT.

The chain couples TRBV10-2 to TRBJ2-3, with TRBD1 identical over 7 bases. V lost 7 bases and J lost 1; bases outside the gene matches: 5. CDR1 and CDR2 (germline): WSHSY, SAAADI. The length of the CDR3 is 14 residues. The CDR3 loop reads CASIGGAGTDTQYF. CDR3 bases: TGCGCCAGCATAGGGGGCGCGGGCACAGATACGCAGTATTTT.

CDR3 residues: CASSHLQAGDTGELFF. The CDR3 coding sequence is TGTGCCAGCAGCCATCTCCAAGCGGGAGACACCGGGGAGCTGTTTTTT. The chain couples TRBV4-2 to TRBJ2-2; TRBD2 matches at 8 bases. This CDR3 has 16 amino acids. Germline values: CDR1 LGHNA, CDR2 YNFKEQ. The trim removed 3 bases at V and 3 bases at J, leaving 6 bases unmatched.

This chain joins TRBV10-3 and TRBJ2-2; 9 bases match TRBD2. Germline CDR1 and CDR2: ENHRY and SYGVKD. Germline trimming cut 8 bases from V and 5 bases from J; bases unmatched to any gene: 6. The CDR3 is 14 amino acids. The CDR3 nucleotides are TGTGCCATCCCTTTCGCGGGAGGGACCGGGGAGCTGTTTTTT. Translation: CAIPFAGGTGELFF.

Written as DNA, the CDR3 is TGTGCCAGCAGTTCTACCCCCCGGGACAGAGGTGAAAAACTGTTTTTT. This gives the protein CASSSTPRDRGEKLFF. The chain combines TRBV28 with TRBJ1-4, with 7 nucleotides matching TRBD1. With 4 bases clipped from V and 7 bases from J, the junction kept 12 bases outside the gene matches. The CDR3 has 16 residues. CDR1 and CDR2 from the germline V gene are MDHEN and SYDVKM. Full variable domain (missing parts from reference TRBV28 and TRBJ1-4): DVKVTQSSRYLVKRTGEKVFLECVQDMDHENMFWYRQDPGLGLRLIYFSYDVKMKEKGDIPEGYSVSREKKERFSLILESASTNQTSMYLCASSSTPRDRGEKLFFGSGTQLSVL.

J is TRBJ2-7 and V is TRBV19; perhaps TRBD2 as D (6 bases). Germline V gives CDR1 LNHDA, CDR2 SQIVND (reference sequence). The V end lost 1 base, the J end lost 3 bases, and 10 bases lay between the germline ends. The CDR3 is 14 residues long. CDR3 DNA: TGTGCCAGTAGTATAGCGGGAGAAGGCTACGAGCAGTACTTC. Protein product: CASSIAGEGYEQYF.

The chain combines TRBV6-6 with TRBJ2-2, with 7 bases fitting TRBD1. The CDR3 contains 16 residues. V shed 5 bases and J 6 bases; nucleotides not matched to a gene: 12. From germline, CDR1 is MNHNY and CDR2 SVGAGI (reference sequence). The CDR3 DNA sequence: TGTGCCAGCAGTCGATCCGGGGACAGTCGACCCGGGGAGCTGTTTTTT. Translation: CASSRSGDSRPGELFF.

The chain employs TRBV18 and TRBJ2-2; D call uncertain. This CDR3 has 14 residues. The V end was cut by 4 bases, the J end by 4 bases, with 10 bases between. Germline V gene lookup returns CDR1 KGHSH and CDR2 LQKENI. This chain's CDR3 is CASSLPRSTGELFF. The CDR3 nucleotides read TGTGCCAGCTCACTCCCTCGTAGCACCGGGGAGCTGTTTTTT.

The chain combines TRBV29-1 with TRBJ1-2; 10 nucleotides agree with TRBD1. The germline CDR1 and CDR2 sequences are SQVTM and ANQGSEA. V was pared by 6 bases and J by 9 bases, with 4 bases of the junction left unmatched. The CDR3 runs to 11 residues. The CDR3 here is CSVGQGERYTF. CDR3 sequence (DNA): TGCAGCGTAGGACAGGGGGAGCGCTACACCTTC.

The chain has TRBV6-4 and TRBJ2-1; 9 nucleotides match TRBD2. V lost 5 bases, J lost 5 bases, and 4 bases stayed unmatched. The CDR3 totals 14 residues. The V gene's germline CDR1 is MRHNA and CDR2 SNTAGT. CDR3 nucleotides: TGTGCCAGCAGTCCGGGACTAGCACACAATGAGCAGTTCTTC. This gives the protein CASSPGLAHNEQFF.

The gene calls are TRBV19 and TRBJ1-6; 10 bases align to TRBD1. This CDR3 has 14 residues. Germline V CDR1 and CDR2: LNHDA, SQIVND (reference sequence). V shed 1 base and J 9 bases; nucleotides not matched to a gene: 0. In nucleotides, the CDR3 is TGTGCCAGTAGTATAGGGACAGGGGGTTCACCCCTCCACTTT. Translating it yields CASSIGTGGSPLHF. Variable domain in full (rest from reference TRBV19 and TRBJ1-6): DGGITQSPKYLFRKEGQNVTLSCEQNLNHDAMYWYRQDPGQGLRLIYYSQIVNDFQKGDIAEGYSVSREKKESFPLTVTSAQKNPTAFYLCASSIGTGGSPLHFGNGTRLTVT.

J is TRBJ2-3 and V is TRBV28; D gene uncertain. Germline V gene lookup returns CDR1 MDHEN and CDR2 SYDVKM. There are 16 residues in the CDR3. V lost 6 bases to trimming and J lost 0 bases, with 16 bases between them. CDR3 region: CASSPWSVASTDTQYF. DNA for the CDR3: TGTGCCAGCAGCCCCTGGTCTGTGGCTAGCACAGATACGCAGTATTTT.

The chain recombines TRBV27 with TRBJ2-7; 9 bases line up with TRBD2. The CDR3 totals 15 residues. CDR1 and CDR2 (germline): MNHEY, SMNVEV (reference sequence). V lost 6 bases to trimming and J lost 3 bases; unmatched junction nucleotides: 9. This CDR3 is CASRGVGGRVYEQYF. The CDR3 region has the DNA TGTGCCAGCAGGGGCGTGGGCGGGAGGGTCTACGAGCAGTACTTC.